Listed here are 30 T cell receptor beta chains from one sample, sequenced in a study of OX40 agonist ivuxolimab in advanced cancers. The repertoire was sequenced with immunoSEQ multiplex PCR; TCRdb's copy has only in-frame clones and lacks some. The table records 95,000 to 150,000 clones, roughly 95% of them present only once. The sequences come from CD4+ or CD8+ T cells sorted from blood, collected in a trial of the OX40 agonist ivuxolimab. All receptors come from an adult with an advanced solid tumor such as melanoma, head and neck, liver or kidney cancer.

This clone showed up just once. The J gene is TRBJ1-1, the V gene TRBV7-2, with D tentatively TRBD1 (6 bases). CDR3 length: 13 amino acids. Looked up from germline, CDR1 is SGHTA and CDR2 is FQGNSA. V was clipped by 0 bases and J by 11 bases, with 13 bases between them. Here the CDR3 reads CASSLASRGSAFF. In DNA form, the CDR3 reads TGTGCCAGCAGCTTAGCTAGCAGGGGTTCGGCTTTCTTT.

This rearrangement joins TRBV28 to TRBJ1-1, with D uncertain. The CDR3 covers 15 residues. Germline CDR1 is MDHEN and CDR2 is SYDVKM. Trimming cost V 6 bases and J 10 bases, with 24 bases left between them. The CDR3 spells CASSPHETTGLGAFF. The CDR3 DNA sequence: TGTGCCAGCAGCCCACACGAGACCACTGGATTGGGAGCTTTCTTT.

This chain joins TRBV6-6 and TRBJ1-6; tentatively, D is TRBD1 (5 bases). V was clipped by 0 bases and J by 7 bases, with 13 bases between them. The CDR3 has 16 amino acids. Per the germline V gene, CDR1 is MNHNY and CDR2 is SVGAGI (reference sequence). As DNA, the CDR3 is TGTGCCAGCAGTTACTCGACCGGGGGTTCAAATTCACCCCTCCACTTT. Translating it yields CASSYSTGGSNSPLHF.

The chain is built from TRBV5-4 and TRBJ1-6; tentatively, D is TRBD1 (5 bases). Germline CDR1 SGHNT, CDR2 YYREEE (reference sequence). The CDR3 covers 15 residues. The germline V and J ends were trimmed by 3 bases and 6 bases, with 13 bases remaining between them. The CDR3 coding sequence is TGTGCCAGCAGCTCACCGGGACGGCCTAATTCACCCCTCCACTTT. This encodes CASSSPGRPNSPLHF.

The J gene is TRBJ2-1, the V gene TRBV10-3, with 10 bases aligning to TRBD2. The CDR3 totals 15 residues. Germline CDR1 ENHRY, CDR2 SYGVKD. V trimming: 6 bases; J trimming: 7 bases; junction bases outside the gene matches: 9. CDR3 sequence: CAIRGLASGRNEQFF. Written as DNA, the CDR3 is TGTGCCATCAGAGGGTTGGCTAGCGGGAGAAATGAGCAGTTCTTC.

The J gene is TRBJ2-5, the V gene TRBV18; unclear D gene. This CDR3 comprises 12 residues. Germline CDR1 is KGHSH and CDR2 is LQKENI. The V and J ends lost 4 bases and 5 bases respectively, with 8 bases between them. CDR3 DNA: TGTGCCAGCTCACTCCCCCCCGAGACCCAGTACTTC. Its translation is CASSLPPETQYF.

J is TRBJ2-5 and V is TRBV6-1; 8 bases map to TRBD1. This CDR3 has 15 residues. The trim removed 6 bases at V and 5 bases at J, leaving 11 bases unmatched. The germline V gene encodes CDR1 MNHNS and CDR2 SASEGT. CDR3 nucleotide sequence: TGTGCCAGCAGCCCGACAGGGGCTGGGTTTGAGACCCAGTACTTC. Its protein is CASSPTGAGFETQYF.

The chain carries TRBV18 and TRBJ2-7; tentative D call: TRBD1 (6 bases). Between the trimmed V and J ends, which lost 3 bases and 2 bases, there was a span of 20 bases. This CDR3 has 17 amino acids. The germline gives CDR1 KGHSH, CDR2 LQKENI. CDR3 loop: CASSPWTDLQGTYEQYF. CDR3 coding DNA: TGTGCCAGCTCACCGTGGACGGACCTTCAGGGGACCTACGAGCAGTACTTC.

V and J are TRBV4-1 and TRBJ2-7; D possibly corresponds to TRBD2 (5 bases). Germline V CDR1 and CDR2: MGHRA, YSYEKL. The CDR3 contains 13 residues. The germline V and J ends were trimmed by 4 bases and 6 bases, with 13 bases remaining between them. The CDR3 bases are TGCGCCAGCAGCCCCGGTACGGGGTTCGAGCAGTACTTC. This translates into CASSPGTGFEQYF.

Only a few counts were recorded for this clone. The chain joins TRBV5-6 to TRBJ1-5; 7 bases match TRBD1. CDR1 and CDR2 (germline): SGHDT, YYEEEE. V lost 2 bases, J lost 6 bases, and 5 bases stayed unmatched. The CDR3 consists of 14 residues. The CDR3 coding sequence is TGTGCCAGCAGCTTAGAGGGGGCCGGTCAGCCCCAGCATTTT. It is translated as CASSLEGAGQPQHF.

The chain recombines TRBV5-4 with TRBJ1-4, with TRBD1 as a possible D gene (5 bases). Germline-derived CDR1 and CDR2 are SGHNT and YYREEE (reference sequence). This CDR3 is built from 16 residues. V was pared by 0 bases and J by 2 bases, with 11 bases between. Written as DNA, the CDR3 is TGTGCCAGCAGCTTGGCTGGGGCAGCGACTAATGAAAAACTGTTTTTT. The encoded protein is CASSLAGAATNEKLFF.

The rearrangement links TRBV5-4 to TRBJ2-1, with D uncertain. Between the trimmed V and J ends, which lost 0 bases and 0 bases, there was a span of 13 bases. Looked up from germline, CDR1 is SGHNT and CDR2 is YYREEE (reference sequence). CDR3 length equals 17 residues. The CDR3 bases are TGTGCCAGCAGCTTGGGGTTCCCTCGAGGCTCCTACAATGAGCAGTTCTTC. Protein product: CASSLGFPRGSYNEQFF.

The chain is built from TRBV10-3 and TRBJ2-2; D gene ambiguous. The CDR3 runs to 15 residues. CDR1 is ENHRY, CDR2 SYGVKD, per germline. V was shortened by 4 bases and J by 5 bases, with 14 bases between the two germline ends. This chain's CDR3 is CAISGATQRTGELFF. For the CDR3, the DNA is TGTGCCATCAGTGGGGCCACGCAGAGGACCGGGGAGCTGTTTTTT.

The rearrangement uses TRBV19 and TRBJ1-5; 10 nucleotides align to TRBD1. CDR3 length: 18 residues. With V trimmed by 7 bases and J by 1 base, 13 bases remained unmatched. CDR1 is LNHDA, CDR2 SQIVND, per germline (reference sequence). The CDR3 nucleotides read TGTGCCAGTATGTCCCCGGGACAGGGGATTGGGAGCAATCAGCCCCAGCATTTT. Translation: CASMSPGQGIGSNQPQHF.

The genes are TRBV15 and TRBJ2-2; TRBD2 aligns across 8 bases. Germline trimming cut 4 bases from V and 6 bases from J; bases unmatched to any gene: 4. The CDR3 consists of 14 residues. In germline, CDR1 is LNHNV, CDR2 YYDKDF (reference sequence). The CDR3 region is CATSTGGLAGELFF. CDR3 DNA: TGTGCCACCAGCACGGGAGGGCTTGCCGGGGAGCTGTTTTTT. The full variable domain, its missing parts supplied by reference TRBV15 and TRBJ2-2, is DAMVIQNPRYQVTQFGKPVTLSCSQTLNHNVMYWYQQKSSQAPKLLFHYYDKDFNNEADTPDNFQSRRPNTSFCFLDIRSPGLGDTAMYLCATSTGGLAGELFFGEGSRLTVL.

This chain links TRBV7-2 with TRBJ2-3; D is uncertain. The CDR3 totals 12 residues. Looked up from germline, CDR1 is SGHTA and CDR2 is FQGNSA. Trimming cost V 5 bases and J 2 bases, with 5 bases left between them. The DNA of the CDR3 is TGTGCCAGCAGCCTCTTCACAGATACGCAGTATTTT. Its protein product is CASSLFTDTQYF.

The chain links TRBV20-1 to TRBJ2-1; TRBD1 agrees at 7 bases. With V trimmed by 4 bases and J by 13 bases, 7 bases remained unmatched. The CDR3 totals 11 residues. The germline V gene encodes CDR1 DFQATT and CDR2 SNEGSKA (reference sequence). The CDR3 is CSATRGQIQFF. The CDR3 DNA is TGCAGTGCTACAAGGGGACAGATACAGTTCTTC.

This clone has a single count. The CDR3 here is CASSYAGFQETQYF. In nucleotides, the CDR3 is TGTGCCAGCAGTTATGCAGGGTTCCAAGAGACCCAGTACTTC. The gene calls are TRBV6-6 and TRBJ2-5, with D perhaps matching TRBD1 (5 bases). The ends were cut back, 3 bases at V and 1 base at J, with 9 bases in the middle. This CDR3 is 14 amino acids long. Germline loops: CDR1 MNHNY, CDR2 SVGAGI (reference sequence).

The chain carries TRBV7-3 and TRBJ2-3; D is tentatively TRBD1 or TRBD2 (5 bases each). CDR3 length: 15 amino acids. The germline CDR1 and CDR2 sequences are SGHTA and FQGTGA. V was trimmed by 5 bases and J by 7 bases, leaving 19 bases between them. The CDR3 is CASSPNPGPTYTQYF. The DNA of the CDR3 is TGTGCCAGCAGCCCCAACCCGGGGCCGACTTATACGCAGTATTTT.

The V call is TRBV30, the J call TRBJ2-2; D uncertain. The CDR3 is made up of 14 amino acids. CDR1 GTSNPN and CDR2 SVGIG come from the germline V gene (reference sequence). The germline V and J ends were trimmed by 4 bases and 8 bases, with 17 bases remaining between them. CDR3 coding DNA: TGTGCCTGGAATAATGGGATGTCCAGAGGGGAGCTGTTTTTT. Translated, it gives CAWNNGMSRGELFF. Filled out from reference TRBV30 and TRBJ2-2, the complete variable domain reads SQTIHQWPATLVQPVGSPLSLECTVEGTSNPNLYWYRQAAGRGLQLLFYSVGIGQISSEVPQNLSASRPQDRQFILSSKKLLLSDSGFYLCAWNNGMSRGELFFGEGSRLTVL.

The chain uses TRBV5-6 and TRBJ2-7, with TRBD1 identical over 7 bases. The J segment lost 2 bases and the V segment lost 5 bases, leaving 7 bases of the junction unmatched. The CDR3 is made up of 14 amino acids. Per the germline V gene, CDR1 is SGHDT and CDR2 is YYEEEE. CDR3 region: CASRYGTEAYEQYF. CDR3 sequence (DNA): TGTGCCAGCAGATATGGGACAGAAGCCTACGAGCAGTACTTC.

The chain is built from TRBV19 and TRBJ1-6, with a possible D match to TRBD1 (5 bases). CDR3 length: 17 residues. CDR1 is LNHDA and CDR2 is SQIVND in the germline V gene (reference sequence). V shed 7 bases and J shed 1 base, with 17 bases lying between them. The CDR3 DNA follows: TGTGCCAGTAAAACGGCGTTCGGGACTTCCTATAATTCACCCCTCCACTTT. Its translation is CASKTAFGTSYNSPLHF.

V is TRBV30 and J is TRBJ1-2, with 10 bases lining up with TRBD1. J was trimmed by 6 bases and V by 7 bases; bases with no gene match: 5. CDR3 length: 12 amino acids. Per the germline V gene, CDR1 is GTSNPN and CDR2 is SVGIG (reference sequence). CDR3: CASRGQGNGYTF. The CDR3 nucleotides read TGTGCCTCGCGGGGACAGGGGAATGGCTACACCTTC.

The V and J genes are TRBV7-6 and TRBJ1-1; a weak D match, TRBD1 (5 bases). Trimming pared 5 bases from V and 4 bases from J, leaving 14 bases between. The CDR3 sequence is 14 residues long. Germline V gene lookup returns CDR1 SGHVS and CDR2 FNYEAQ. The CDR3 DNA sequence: TGTGCCAGCAGCCCTACCGGGGGGACCACTGAAGCTTTCTTT. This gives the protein CASSPTGGTTEAFF.

In DNA, the CDR3 is TGCGCCAGCAGCTTGGTTGCAGGGAGCTCTGGAAACACCATATATTTT. This sequence encodes CASSLVAGSSGNTIYF. The gene calls are TRBV5-1 and TRBJ1-3; maybe TRBD1 (5 bases). The CDR3 contains 16 residues. CDR1 is SGHRS, CDR2 YFSETQ, per germline. V lost 0 bases and J lost 0, with 10 bases in between. The entire variable domain, with the rest obtained from reference TRBV5-1 and TRBJ1-3, is as follows: KAGVTQTPRYLIKTRGQQVTLSCSPISGHRSVSWYQQTPGQGLQFLFEYFSETQRNKGNFPGRFSGRQFSNSRSEMNVSTLELGDSALYLCASSLVAGSSGNTIYFGEGSWLTVV.

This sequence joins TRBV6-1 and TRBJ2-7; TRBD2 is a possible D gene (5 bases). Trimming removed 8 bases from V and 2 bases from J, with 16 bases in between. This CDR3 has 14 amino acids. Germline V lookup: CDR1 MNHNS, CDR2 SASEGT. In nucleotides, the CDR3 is TGTGCCAGCCTCGGTGGAGGCGGCCCCTACGAGCAGTACTTC. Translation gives CASLGGGGPYEQYF.

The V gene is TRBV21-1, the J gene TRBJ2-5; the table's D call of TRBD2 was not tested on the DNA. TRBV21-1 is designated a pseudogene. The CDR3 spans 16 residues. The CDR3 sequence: CASTPLASSGQETQYF. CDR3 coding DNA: TGTGCCAGCACCCCATTGGCTAGCTCAGGCCAAGAGACCCAGTACTTC.

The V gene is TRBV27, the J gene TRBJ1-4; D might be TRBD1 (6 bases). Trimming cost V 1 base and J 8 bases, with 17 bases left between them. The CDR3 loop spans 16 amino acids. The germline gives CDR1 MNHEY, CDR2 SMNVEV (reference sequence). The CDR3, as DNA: TGTGCCAGCAGTTTATTGAGCAGGGGCTATCGCGAAAAACTGTTTTTT. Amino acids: CASSLLSRGYREKLFF.

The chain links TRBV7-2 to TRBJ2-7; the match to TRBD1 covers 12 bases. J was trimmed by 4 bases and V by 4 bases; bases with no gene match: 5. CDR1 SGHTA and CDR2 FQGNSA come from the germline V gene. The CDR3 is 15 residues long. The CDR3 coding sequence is TGTGCCAGCAGCTCGCCGGGACAGGGGGCTTACGAGCAGTACTTC. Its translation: CASSSPGQGAYEQYF.

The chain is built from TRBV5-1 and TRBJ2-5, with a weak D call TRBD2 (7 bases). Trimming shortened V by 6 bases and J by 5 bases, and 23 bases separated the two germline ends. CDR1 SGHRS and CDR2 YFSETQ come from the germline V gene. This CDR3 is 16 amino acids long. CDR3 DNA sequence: TGCGCCAGCAAAAGGGGGGGAGGCACCGATGGGGAGACCCAGTACTTC. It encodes CASKRGGGTDGETQYF.